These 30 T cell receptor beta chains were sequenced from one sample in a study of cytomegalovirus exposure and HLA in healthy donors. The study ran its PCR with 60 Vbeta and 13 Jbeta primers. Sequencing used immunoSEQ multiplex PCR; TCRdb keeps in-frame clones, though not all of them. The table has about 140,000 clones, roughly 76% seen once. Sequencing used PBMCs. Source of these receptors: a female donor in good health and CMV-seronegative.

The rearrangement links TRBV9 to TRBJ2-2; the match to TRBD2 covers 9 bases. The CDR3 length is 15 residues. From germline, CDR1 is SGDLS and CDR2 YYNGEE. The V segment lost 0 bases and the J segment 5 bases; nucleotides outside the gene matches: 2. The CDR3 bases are TGTGCCAGCAGCGTAGTAGCGGGAGATACCGGGGAGCTGTTTTTT. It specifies CASSVVAGDTGELFF. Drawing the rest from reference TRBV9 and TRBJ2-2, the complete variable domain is DSGVTQTPKHLITATGQRVTLRCSPRSGDLSVYWYQQSLDQGLQFLIQYYNGEERAKGNILERFSAQQFPDLHSELNLSSLELGDSALYFCASSVVAGDTGELFFGEGSRLTVL.

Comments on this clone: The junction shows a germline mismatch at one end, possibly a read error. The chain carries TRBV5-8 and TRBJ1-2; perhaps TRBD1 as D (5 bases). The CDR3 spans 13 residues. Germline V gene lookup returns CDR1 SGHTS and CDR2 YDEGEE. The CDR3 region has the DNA TGTGCCAGCAGCTGGCCGGGACTCTATGGCTACCCCTTC. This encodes CASSWPGLYGYPF.

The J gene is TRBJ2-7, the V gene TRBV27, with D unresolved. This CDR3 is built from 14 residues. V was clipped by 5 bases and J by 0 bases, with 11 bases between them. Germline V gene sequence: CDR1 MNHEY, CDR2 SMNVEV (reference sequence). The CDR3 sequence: CASSPRGRSYEQYF. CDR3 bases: TGTGCCAGCAGTCCCCGAGGTCGCTCCTACGAGCAGTACTTC.

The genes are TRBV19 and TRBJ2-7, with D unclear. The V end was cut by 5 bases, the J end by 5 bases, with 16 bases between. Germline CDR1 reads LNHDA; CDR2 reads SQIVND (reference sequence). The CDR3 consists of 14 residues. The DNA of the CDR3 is TGTGCCAGTAGTGTGGAGATGGCTGTAAACGAGCAGTACTTC. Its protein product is CASSVEMAVNEQYF.

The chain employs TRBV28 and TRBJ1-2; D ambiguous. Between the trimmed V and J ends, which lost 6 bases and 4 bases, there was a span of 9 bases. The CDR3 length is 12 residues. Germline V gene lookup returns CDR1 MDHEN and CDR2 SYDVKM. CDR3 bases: TGTGCCAGCAGCGGCGGTGTCTATGGCTACACCTTC. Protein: CASSGGVYGYTF.

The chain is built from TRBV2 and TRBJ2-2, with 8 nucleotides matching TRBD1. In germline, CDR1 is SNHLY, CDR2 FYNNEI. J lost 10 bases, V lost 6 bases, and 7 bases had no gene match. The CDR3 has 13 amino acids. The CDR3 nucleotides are TGTGCCAGCAGCGGACAGGGAAAGGTGGAGCTGTTTTTT. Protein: CASSGQGKVELFF.

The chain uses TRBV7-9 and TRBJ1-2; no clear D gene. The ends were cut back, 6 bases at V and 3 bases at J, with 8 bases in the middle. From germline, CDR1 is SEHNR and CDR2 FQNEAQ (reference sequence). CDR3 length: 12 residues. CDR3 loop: CASSRYDYGYTF. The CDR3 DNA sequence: TGTGCCAGCAGTAGATATGACTATGGCTACACCTTC.

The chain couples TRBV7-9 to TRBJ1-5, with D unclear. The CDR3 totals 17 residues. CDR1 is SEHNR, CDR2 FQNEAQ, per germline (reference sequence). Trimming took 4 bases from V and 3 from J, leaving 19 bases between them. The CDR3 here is CASSSWASTGVNQPQHF. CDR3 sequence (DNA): TGTGCCAGCAGCTCCTGGGCCTCTACCGGGGTCAATCAGCCCCAGCATTTT. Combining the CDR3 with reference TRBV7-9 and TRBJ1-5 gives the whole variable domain DTGVSQNPRHKITKRGQNVTFRCDPISEHNRLYWYRQTLGQGPEFLTYFQNEAQLEKSRLLSDRFSAERPKGSFSTLEIQRTEQGDSAMYLCASSSWASTGVNQPQHFGDGTRLSIL.

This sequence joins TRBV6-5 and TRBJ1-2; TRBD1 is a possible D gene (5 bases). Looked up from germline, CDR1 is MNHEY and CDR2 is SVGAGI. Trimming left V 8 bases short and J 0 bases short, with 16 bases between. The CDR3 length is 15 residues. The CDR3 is CASCPDGAANYGYTF. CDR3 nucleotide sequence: TGTGCCAGCTGCCCCGATGGGGCGGCTAACTATGGCTACACCTTC.

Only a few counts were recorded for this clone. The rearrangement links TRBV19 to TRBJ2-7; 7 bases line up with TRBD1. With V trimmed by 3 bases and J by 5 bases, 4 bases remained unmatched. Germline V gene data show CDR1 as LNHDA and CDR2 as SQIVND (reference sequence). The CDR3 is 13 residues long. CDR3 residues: CASSIDRENEQYF. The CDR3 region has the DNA TGTGCCAGTAGTATCGACAGGGAAAACGAGCAGTACTTC.

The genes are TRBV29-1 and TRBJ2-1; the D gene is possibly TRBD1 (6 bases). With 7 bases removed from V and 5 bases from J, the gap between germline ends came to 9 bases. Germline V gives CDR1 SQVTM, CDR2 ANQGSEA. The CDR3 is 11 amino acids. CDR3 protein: CSGTDNNEQFF. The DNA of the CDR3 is TGCAGCGGGACAGACAACAATGAGCAGTTCTTC.

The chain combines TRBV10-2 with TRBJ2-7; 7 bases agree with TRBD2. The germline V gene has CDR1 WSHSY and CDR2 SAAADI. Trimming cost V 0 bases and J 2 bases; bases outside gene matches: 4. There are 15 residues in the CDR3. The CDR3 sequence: CASSESLAVPYEQYF. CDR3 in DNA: TGCGCCAGCAGTGAGTCCCTAGCGGTCCCCTACGAGCAGTACTTC.

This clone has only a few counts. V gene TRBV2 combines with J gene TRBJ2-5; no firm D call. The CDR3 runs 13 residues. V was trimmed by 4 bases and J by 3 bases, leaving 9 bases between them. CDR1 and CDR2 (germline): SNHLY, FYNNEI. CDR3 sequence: CASSGWAEETQYF. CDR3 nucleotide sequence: TGTGCCAGCAGTGGTTGGGCTGAAGAGACCCAGTACTTC.

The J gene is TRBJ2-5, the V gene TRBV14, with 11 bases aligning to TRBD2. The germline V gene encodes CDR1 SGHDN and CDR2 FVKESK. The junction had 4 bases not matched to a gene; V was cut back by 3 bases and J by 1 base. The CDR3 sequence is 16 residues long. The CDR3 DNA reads TGTGCCAGCAGCCATTGGACTAGCGGGCTCCAAGAGACCCAGTACTTC. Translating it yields CASSHWTSGLQETQYF.

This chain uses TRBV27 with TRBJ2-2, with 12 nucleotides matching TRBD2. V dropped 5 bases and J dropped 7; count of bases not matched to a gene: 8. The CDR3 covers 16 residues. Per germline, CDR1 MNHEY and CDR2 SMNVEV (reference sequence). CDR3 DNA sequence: TGTGCCAGCAGTCCTCTAGCGGGAGGGCAGGACGGGGAGCTGTTTTTT. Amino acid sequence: CASSPLAGGQDGELFF.

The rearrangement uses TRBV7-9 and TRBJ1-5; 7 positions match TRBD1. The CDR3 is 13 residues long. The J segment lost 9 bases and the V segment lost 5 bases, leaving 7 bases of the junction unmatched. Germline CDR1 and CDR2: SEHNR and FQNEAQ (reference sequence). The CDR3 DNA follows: TGTGCCAGCAGCGTAGACAGGGATGGGCCCCAGCATTTT. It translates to CASSVDRDGPQHF.

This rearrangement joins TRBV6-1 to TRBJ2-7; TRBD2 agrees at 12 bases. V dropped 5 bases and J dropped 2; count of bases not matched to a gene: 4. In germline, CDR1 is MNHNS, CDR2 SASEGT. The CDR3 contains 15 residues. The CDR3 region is CASSTTSGSPYEQYF. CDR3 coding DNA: TGTGCCAGCAGTACGACTAGCGGGAGTCCCTACGAGCAGTACTTC.

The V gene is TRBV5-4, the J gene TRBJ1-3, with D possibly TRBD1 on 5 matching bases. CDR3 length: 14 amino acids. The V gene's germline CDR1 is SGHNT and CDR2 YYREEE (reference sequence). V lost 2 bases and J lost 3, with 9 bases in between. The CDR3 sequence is CASSFRGDGNTIYF. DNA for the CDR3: TGTGCCAGCAGCTTTCGGGGGGATGGAAACACCATATATTTT.

CDR3 sequence: CASSVSYRDRGNGGYGYTF. In DNA, the CDR3 is TGTGCCAGCAGCGTTTCCTACCGGGACAGGGGGAACGGCGGGTATGGCTACACCTTC. This chain connects TRBV9 to TRBJ1-2, with 11 bases that match TRBD1. After removal of 2 bases from V and 5 bases from J, the junction contained 17 bases not matched to a gene. CDR1 is SGDLS and CDR2 is YYNGEE in the germline V gene. CDR3 length equals 19 residues. Complete variable domain (other parts from reference TRBV9 and TRBJ1-2): DSGVTQTPKHLITATGQRVTLRCSPRSGDLSVYWYQQSLDQGLQFLIQYYNGEERAKGNILERFSAQQFPDLHSELNLSSLELGDSALYFCASSVSYRDRGNGGYGYTFGSGTRLTVV.

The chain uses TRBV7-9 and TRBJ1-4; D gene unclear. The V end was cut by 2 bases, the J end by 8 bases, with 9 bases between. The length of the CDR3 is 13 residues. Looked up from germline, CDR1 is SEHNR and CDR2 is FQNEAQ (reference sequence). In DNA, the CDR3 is TGTGCCAGCAGCTTAATGACATTGGAAAAACTGTTTTTT. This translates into CASSLMTLEKLFF.

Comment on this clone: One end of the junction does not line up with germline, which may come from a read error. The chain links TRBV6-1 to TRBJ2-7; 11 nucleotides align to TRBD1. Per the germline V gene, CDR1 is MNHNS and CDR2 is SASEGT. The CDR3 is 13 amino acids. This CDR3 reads CASSRDRGDEQYF. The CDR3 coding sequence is TGTGCAAGCAGTAGGGACAGGGGGGACGAGCAGTACTTC.

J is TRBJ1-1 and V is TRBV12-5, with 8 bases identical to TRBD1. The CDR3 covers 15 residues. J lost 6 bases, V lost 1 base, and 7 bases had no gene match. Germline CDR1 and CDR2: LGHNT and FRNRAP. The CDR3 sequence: CASGLGAPGGSEAFF. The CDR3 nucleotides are TGTGCTAGTGGTTTGGGGGCCCCAGGGGGCTCTGAAGCTTTCTTT. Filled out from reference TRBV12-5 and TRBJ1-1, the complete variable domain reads DARVTQTPRHKVTEMGQEVTMRCQPILGHNTVFWYRQTMMQGLELLAYFRNRAPLDDSGMPKDRFSAEMPDATLATLKIQPSEPRDSAVYFCASGLGAPGGSEAFFGQGTRLTVV.

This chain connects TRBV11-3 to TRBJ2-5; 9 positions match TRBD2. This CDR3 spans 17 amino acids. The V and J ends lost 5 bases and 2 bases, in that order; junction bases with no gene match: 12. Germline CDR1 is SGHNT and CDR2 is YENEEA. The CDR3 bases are TGTGCCAGCAGCCAAACCGGCATGAGCGGGAGGCAAGAGACCCAGTACTTC. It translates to CASSQTGMSGRQETQYF.

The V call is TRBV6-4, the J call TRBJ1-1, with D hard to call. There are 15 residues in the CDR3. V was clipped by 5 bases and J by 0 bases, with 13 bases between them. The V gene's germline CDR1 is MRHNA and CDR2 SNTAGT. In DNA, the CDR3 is TGTGCCAGCAGTCAGTCACCACAGATGAACACTGAAGCTTTCTTT. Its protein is CASSQSPQMNTEAFF.

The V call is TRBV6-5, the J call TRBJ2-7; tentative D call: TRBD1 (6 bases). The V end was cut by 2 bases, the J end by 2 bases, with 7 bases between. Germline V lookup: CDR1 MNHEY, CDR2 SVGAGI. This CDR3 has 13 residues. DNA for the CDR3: TGTGCCAGCAGTTACGGGGGCCCCTACGAGCAGTACTTC. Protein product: CASSYGGPYEQYF.

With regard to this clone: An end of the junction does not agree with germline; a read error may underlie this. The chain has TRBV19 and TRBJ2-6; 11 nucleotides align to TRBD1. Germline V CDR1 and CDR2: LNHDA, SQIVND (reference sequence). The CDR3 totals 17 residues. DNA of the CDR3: TGTGCCAGTAGTTCCGGACAGGGGGCGCATGGGACCAACGTCCTGACTTTC. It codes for CASSSGQGAHGTNVLTF.

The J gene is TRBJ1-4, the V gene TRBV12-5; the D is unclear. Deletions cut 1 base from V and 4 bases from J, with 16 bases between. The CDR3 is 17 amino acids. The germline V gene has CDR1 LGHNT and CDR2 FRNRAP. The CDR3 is CASGLAMRAEYNEKLFF. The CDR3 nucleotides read TGTGCTAGTGGTTTGGCGATGCGGGCAGAGTATAATGAAAAACTGTTTTTT.

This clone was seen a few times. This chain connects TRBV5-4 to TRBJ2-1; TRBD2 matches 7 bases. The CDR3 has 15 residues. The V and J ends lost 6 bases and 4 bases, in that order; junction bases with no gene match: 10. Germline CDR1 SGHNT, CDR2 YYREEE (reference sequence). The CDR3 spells CASTMSGITYNEQFF. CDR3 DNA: TGTGCCAGCACCATGAGCGGGATAACTTACAATGAGCAGTTCTTC.

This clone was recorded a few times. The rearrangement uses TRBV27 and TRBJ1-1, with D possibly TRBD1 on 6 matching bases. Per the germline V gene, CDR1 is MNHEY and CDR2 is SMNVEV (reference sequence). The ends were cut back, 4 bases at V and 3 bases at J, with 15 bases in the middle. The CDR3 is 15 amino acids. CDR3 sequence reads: CASSSGQGWDTEAFF. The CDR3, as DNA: TGTGCCAGCAGTTCAGGGCAGGGGTGGGACACTGAAGCTTTCTTT.

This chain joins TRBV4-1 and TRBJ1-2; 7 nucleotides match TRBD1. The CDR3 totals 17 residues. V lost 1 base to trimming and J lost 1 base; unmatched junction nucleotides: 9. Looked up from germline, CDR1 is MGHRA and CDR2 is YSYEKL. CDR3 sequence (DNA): TGCGCCAGCAGCCAAGTTTCCCGGACAGGCTTTAACTATGGCTACACCTTC. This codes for CASSQVSRTGFNYGYTF.